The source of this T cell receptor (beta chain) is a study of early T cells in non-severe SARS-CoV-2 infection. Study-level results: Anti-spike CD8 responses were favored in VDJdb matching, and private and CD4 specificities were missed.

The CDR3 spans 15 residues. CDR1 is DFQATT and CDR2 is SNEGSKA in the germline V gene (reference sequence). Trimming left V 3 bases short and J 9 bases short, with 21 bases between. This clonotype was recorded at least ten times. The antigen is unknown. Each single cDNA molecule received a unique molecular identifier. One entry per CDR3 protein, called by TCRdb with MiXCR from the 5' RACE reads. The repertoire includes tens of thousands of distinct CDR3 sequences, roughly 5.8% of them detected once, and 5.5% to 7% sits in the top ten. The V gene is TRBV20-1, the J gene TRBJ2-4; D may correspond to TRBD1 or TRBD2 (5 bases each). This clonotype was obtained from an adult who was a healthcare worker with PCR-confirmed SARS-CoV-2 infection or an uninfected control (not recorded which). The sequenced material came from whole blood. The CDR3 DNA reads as TGCAGTGCTAGCTCCTCCGGGACGAGAGACACCATTCAGTACTTC. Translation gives CSASSSGTRDTIQYF.